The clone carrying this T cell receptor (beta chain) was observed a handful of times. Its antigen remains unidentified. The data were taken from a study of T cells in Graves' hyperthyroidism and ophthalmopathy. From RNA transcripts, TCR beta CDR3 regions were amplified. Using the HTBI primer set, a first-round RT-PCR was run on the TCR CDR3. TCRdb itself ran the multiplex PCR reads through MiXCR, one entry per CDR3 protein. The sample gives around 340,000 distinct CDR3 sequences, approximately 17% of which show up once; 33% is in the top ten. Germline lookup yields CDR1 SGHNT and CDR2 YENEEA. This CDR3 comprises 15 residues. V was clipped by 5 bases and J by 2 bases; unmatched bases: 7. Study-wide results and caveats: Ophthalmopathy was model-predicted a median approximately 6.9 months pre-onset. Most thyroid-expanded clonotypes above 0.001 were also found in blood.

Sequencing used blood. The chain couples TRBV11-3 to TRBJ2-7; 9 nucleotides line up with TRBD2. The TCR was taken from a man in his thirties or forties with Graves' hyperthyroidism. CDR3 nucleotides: TGTGCCAGCAGCACCCGTAGCGGGAGTCCCTACGAGCAGTACTTC. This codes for CASSTRSGSPYEQYF.